This T cell receptor beta chain was retrieved from a study of tumor-infiltrating lymphocytes in primary liver carcinoma. About the study: Tumor lesions were T1-T3 N0M0 and spanned about 4 to 10 cm.

Concerning this clonotype: A junction end diverges from the germline sequence, so it may reflect a read error.

A primer matching the constant region was used to make TCR beta cDNA from approximately 520 ng of total RNA. Modified slightly, ARM-PCR produced TCR beta libraries over three nested multiplex PCR rounds. Two initial PCR rounds of roughly 10 cycles each paired TRBV1-TRBV30 forward primers with a C-beta reverse primer. MiXCR, run by TCRdb on the multiplex PCR reads, gives a single entry per CDR3 protein. The table shows about 350,000 distinct CDR3 sequences, with approximately 65% occurring only once. The CDR3 is made up of 13 amino acids. Germline V CDR1 and CDR2: SGHNT, YENEEA. Germline DNA was extracted too, while blood RNA derived from unsorted whole blood.

Source material: peripheral blood. This chain connects TRBV11-3 to TRBJ1-1; D remains unclear. The TCR comes from a man between 35 and 55 years old with primary liver carcinoma and hepatitis B virus infection. The CDR3 here is CASSRLTGTEAPF. The CDR3 DNA follows: TGTGCCAGCAGCCGATTGACGGGCACTGAAGCTCCCTTT. The complete variable domain, with remaining parts taken from reference TRBV11-3 and TRBJ1-1, reads EAGVVQSPRYKIIEKKQPVAFWCNPISGHNTLYWYLQNLGQGPELLIRYENEEAVDDSQLPKDRFSAERLKGVDSTLKIQPAELGDSAVYLCASSRLTGTEAPFGQGTRLTVV.